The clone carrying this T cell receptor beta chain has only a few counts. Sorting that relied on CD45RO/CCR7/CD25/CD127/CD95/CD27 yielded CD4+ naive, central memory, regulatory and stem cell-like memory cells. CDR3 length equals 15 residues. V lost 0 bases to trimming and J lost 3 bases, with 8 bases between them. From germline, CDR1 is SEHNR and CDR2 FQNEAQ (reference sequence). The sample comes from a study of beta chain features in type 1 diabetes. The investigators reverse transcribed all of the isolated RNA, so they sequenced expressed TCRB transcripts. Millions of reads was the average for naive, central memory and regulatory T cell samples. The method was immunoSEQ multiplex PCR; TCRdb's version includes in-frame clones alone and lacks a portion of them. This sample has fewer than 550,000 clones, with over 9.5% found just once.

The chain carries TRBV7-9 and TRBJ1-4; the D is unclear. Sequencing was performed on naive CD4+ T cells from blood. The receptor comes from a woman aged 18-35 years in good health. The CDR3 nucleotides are TGTGCCAGCAGCTTAGCGTCCAGATCTAATGAAAAACTGTTTTTT. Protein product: CASSLASRSNEKLFF.